A selection of T cell receptor beta chains follows, all from one sample in a study of blood T cell repertoires in COVID-19. Only in-frame clones appear in the TCRdb table, and some are missing; sequencing was by immunoSEQ multiplex PCR. Of under 300,000 clones in the sample, over 65% were seen once. The sample taken for sequencing was peripheral blood. These receptors were obtained from a woman aged 80 or older with acute or convalescent COVID-19. CDR3s include the opening cysteine and the closing phenylalanine or tryptophan. The D gene is left open where the match is weak. Part of the rows lack a size; the others show once, few, many or a class for expanded clones.

v_call	d_call	j_call	clone_size	cdr3_aa	cdr3_nt
TRBV19	TRBD1	TRBJ2-2	-	CATLRRTGPNTGELFF	TGTGCCACCCTCCGTAGGACAGGACCTAACACCGGGGAGCTGTTTTTT
TRBV5-1	TRBD1	TRBJ2-7	-	CASSLASGTGMYEQYF	TGCGCCAGCAGCTTGGCCTCCGGGACAGGGATGTACGAGCAGTACTTC
TRBV3-1/TRBV3-2	-	TRBJ1-5	-	CASSQGRGNQPQHF	TGTGCCAGCAGCCAAGGACGGGGGAATCAGCCCCAGCATTTT
TRBV20-1	-	TRBJ2-7	-	CSARDQGEQYF	TGCAGTGCTAGAGATCAGGGGGAGCAGTACTTC
TRBV27	TRBD1	TRBJ1-2	-	CASSLRAAGGILDGYTF	TGTGCCAGCAGTTTACGAGCGGCAGGGGGTATTCTCGATGGCTACACCTTC
TRBV6-5	TRBD1	TRBJ1-6	once	CASSPQGAGNSPLHF	TGTGCCAGCAGTCCACAGGGGGCTGGTAATTCACCCCTCCACTTT
TRBV25-1	TRBD1	TRBJ1-2	-	CASSQTTTGTGTVYTF	TGTGCCAGCAGTCAAACCACCACCGGGACAGGGACCGTTTACACCTTC
TRBV25-1	-	TRBJ2-7	-	CASSEWGGSSYEQYF	TGTGCCAGCAGTGAATGGGGCGGCAGCTCCTACGAGCAGTACTTC
TRBV20-1	TRBD1	TRBJ1-2	-	CSASRDSNYGYTF	TGCAGTGCTAGTAGGGACAGTAACTATGGCTACACCTTC
TRBV27	-	TRBJ2-5	-	CASSLSPGSQRQETQYF	TGTGCCAGCAGTTTATCCCCCGGGTCACAAAGACAAGAGACCCAGTACTTC
TRBV4-3	TRBD1	TRBJ1-2	-	CASSLGAGQGNYGYTF	TGCGCCAGCAGCCTGGGGGCGGGACAGGGGAACTATGGCTACACCTTC
TRBV5-1	-	TRBJ1-6	-	CASRLLRDGPLHF	TGCGCCAGCAGGCTCCTCCGGGATGGTCCCCTCCACTTT
TRBV5-1	-	TRBJ2-7	-	CASSLDTIYEQYF	TGCGCCAGCAGCTTGGATACTATCTACGAGCAGTACTTC
TRBV5-4	TRBD1	TRBJ1-6	-	CASSLGTVNSPLHF	TGTGCCAGCAGCCTAGGGACAGTAAATTCACCCCTCCACTTT
TRBV5-6	-	TRBJ1-6	-	CASSSLDRSSSPLHF	TGTGCCAGCAGCTCCCTCGACAGGTCTTCCTCACCCCTCCACTTT
TRBV5-4	TRBD1	TRBJ1-2	-	CASSQDGTGRNYGYTF	TGTGCCAGCAGTCAGGATGGGACAGGGAGGAACTATGGCTACACCTTC
TRBV5-8	TRBD2	TRBJ2-5	-	CASSGLRGLADETQYF	TGTGCCAGCAGCGGACTTAGGGGACTAGCGGACGAGACCCAGTACTTC
TRBV9	-	TRBJ1-2	-	CASSVSAVSNYGYTF	TGTGCCAGCAGCGTTTCTGCAGTCTCTAACTATGGCTACACCTTC
TRBV10-3	-	TRBJ2-7	-	CAISNGRTTGDEQYF	TGTGCCATCAGCAACGGAAGAACGACGGGAGACGAGCAGTACTTC
TRBV6-6	TRBD1	TRBJ1-4	once	CASSSSPGQGREKLFF	TGTGCCAGCAGTTCCTCTCCGGGACAGGGACGTGAAAAACTGTTTTTT
TRBV9	TRBD2	TRBJ2-3	-	CASSGQRGRSTDTQYF	TGTGCCAGCAGCGGCCAGCGGGGGAGGAGCACAGATACGCAGTATTTT
TRBV11-1	-	TRBJ1-1	many	CASSLGGGNTEAFF	TGTGCCAGCAGCTTAGGCGGGGGGAACACTGAAGCTTTCTTT